What follows are 21 T cell receptor beta chains derived from one specimen sequenced in a study of T-cell reconstitution after alpha-beta-depleted transplantation in children. As it was prepared, the TCRbeta library received unique molecular identifiers. TCRdb reprocessed the PCR reads via MiXCR and lists one record per CDR3 protein. The sample shows some 830,000 distinct CDR3 sequences, less than 20% of them seen only once. The sequences come from PBMCs, mostly from graft donor cells, collected 360 days after TCRalphabeta/CD19-depleted stem cell transplant. The receptor source for this set is a male patient aged 5 to 17 who had a stem cell transplant for acute lymphoblastic leukemia, so the T cells may come from the graft donor.

This chain links TRBV6-5 with TRBJ2-7, with 9 bases aligning to TRBD2. After removal of 6 bases from V and 3 bases from J, the junction contained 9 bases not matched to a gene. The CDR3 sequence is 15 residues long. Germline CDR1 and CDR2: MNHEY and SVGAGI. The CDR3 DNA reads as TGTGCCAGCAGGCGGGGGCGGGAGGGGAACTACGAGCAGTACTTC. Its protein is CASRRGREGNYEQYF.

The chain carries TRBV5-6 and TRBJ2-5, with D uncertain. Between the trimmed V and J ends, which lost 1 base and 10 bases, there was a span of 11 bases. Germline V CDR1 and CDR2: SGHDT, YYEEEE. The CDR3 is 12 amino acids. Here the CDR3 reads CASSLHLELQYF. CDR3 in DNA: TGTGCCAGCAGCTTGCACTTGGAACTCCAGTACTTC.

At least ten counts were recorded for this clonotype. J is TRBJ1-1 and V is TRBV27; D ambiguous. The V end was cut by 6 bases, the J end by 3 bases, with 5 bases between. Germline-derived CDR1 and CDR2 are MNHEY and SMNVEV (reference sequence). CDR3 length: 11 residues. The CDR3 region is CASRDYTEAFF. The CDR3 region has the DNA TGTGCCAGCAGGGATTACACTGAAGCTTTCTTT.

This chain uses TRBV5-1 with TRBJ1-1, with D unresolved. This CDR3 region has 14 residues. Germline values: CDR1 SGHRS, CDR2 YFSETQ. V lost 4 bases, J lost 0 bases, and 10 bases lay in between. Here the CDR3 DNA reads TGCGCCAGCAGCCCTTCGGGAGTGAACACTGAAGCTTTCTTT. Translating gives CASSPSGVNTEAFF.

This sequence joins TRBV5-1 and TRBJ2-6, with D unresolved. Germline CDR1 reads SGHRS; CDR2 reads YFSETQ. V gave up 6 bases and J gave up 2 bases, with 12 bases separating them. CDR3 length equals 15 residues. CDR3 DNA: TGCGCCAGCACCCCGCTGGGCCCTGGGGCCAACGTCCTGACTTTC. It specifies CASTPLGPGANVLTF.

V is TRBV18 and J is TRBJ1-1, with 8 bases identical to TRBD1. The junction had 6 bases not matched to a gene; V was cut back by 4 bases and J by 8 bases. The CDR3 loop spans 13 amino acids. CDR1 and CDR2 from the germline V gene are KGHSH and LQKENI. CDR3 amino acids: CASSLSRDREAFF. Here the CDR3 DNA reads TGTGCCAGCTCACTTTCCCGGGACAGGGAAGCTTTCTTT. Full variable domain (rest looked up from reference TRBV18 and TRBJ1-1): NAGVMQNPRHLVRRRGQEARLRCSPMKGHSHVYWYRQLPEEGLKFMVYLQKENIIDESGMPKERFSAEFPKEGPSILRIQQVVRGDSAAYFCASSLSRDREAFFGQGTRLTVV.

This clonotype was seen only a few times. This chain links TRBV12-5 with TRBJ1-5, with a weak D call TRBD1 (5 bases). The CDR3 consists of 16 residues. The germline gives CDR1 LGHNT, CDR2 FRNRAP. Trimming cost V 0 bases and J 2 bases, with 11 bases left between them. The CDR3 protein is CASGLVGEYGNQPQHF. CDR3 nucleotides: TGTGCTAGTGGTTTGGTAGGGGAATATGGCAATCAGCCCCAGCATTTT.

This clonotype was seen a few times. The J gene is TRBJ2-3, the V gene TRBV14; TRBD2 aligns across 14 bases. CDR1 SGHDN and CDR2 FVKESK come from the germline V gene. The CDR3 has 17 amino acids. After removal of 4 bases from V and 3 bases from J, the junction contained 6 bases not matched to a gene. The CDR3 loop is CASSRSGLAGVTDTQYF. The CDR3 DNA sequence: TGTGCCAGCAGCCGATCGGGACTAGCGGGAGTTACAGATACGCAGTATTTT. Combining the CDR3 with reference TRBV14 and TRBJ2-3 gives the whole variable domain EAGVTQFPSHSVIEKGQTVTLRCDPISGHDNLYWYRRVMGKEIKFLLHFVKESKQDESGMPNNRFLAERTGGTYSTLKVQPAELEDSGVYFCASSRSGLAGVTDTQYFGPGTRLTVL.

In its sample, this clonotype was seen many times. The chain links TRBV7-8 to TRBJ2-3, with 10 bases matching TRBD1. From germline, CDR1 is SGHVS and CDR2 FQNEAQ. This CDR3 spans 17 amino acids. The V gene end was trimmed by 10 bases and the J gene end by 2 bases; junction bases not matched to a gene: 15. CDR3 DNA sequence: TGTGCCATCAATCACGTGGGACAGGGGCCTGCCACAGATACGCAGTATTTT. Translation gives CAINHVGQGPATDTQYF.

This clonotype was observed at least ten times. The chain carries TRBV9 and TRBJ2-1; D is unclear. V was trimmed by 5 bases and J by 10 bases, leaving 16 bases between them. CDR3 length: 13 amino acids. CDR1 SGDLS and CDR2 YYNGEE come from the germline V gene. DNA of the CDR3: TGTGCCAGCAGTGATACTGGCTCTCTAGAGCAGTTCTTC. Its protein is CASSDTGSLEQFF.

This clonotype occurred a few times. V is TRBV25-1 and J is TRBJ2-1; the D gene is possibly TRBD2 (5 bases). V was shortened by 5 bases and J by 5 bases, with 19 bases between the two germline ends. Looked up from germline, CDR1 is MGHDK and CDR2 is SYGVNS. CDR3 length: 16 amino acids. The CDR3 loop reads CASSILRGHGDNEQFF. The CDR3 DNA is TGTGCCAGCAGTATCCTCCGGGGTCACGGGGACAATGAGCAGTTCTTC.

The chain links TRBV7-2 to TRBJ2-7; 11 bases line up with TRBD2. V shed 10 bases, J shed 3 bases, and the junction held 5 bases outside the gene matches. The CDR3 length is 13 residues. The germline V gene has CDR1 SGHTA and CDR2 FQGNSA. CDR3: CANRLAGFYEQYF. The CDR3 region has the DNA TGTGCCAACAGACTAGCGGGGTTCTACGAGCAGTACTTC.

This clonotype was seen more than once but under ten times. The chain joins TRBV20-1 to TRBJ2-1; D is perhaps TRBD1 (5 bases). V gave up 0 bases and J gave up 8 bases, with 14 bases separating them. The CDR3 runs 14 residues. Per germline, CDR1 DFQATT and CDR2 SNEGSKA (reference sequence). CDR3 nucleotide sequence: TGCAGTGCTAGAGAGTGGGGTCTAGGGGATGAGCAGTTCTTC. Translated, it gives CSAREWGLGDEQFF.

This clonotype has only a few counts. This chain links TRBV7-9 with TRBJ1-4, with a possible D match to TRBD1 (5 bases). The germline V and J ends were trimmed by 8 bases and 7 bases, with 17 bases remaining between them. Per the germline V gene, CDR1 is SEHNR and CDR2 is FQNEAQ (reference sequence). This CDR3 region has 14 residues. This CDR3 reads CASGAARVGEKLFF. The CDR3 DNA reads as TGTGCCAGCGGCGCCGCCAGGGTCGGTGAAAAACTGTTTTTT.

This clonotype has at least ten counts. CDR3 sequence reads: CASTSALGQGNTEAFF. Written as DNA, the CDR3 is TGTGCCAGCACCTCGGCCCTGGGACAGGGGAACACTGAAGCTTTCTTT. The rearrangement joins TRBV27 to TRBJ1-1; 9 bases are a match to TRBD1. Germline CDR1 and CDR2: MNHEY and SMNVEV (reference sequence). The J segment lost 1 base and the V segment lost 7 bases, leaving 10 bases of the junction unmatched. The CDR3 length is 16 residues.

This clonotype came up a few times. V is TRBV2 and J is TRBJ2-5; possible D gene TRBD1, 6 bases. This CDR3 contains 16 residues. Looked up from germline, CDR1 is SNHLY and CDR2 is FYNNEI. V was cut by 2 bases and J by 1 base, with 14 bases left in between. The CDR3 loop reads CASSERSLTGQETQYF. The DNA for the CDR3 is TGTGCCAGCAGTGAAAGAAGCCTGACAGGCCAAGAGACCCAGTACTTC.

The V and J genes are TRBV20-1 and TRBJ2-1; D unresolved. Trimming left V 3 bases short and J 10 bases short, with 16 bases between. The CDR3 extends over 13 amino acids. Germline CDR1 reads DFQATT; CDR2 reads SNEGSKA (reference sequence). CDR3 sequence reads: CSARLGVRNEQFF. In nucleotides, the CDR3 is TGCAGTGCTAGGTTAGGAGTGCGCAACGAGCAGTTCTTC.

This clonotype has just a few counts. This chain links TRBV5-1 with TRBJ1-2, with a possible D match to TRBD1 (5 bases). Germline V gives CDR1 SGHRS, CDR2 YFSETQ. Between the trimmed V and J ends, which lost 1 base and 2 bases, there was a span of 21 bases. This CDR3 region has 18 residues. CDR3 in DNA: TGCGCCAGCAGCTTGCCGACCCGGGAATCAGGGCCAAACTATGGCTACACCTTC. Its protein is CASSLPTRESGPNYGYTF.

This clonotype was counted many times. This chain uses TRBV5-1 with TRBJ2-5; D uncertain. The germline CDR1 and CDR2 sequences are SGHRS and YFSETQ. This CDR3 region has 12 residues. V lost 6 bases, J lost 2 bases, and 8 bases lay in between. This CDR3 is CASKDSQETQYF. CDR3 nucleotides: TGCGCCAGCAAAGACTCGCAAGAGACCCAGTACTTC.

This clonotype has only a few counts. The DNA for the CDR3 is TGTGCCAGCAGCTTAGTGGTTTTGGACAATGTGTACGAGCAGTACTTC. Translation: CASSLVVLDNVYEQYF. The V gene is TRBV7-2, the J gene TRBJ2-7; D perhaps matches TRBD1 (5 bases). The CDR3 consists of 16 residues. The V and J ends lost 1 base and 4 bases respectively, with 17 bases between them. Germline V gives CDR1 SGHTA, CDR2 FQGNSA.

This clonotype was recorded a few times. This chain uses TRBV11-2 with TRBJ2-6, with 10 bases that match TRBD2. CDR1 and CDR2 (germline): SGHAT, FQNNGV. The CDR3 covers 18 residues. J lost 4 bases, V lost 5 bases, and 11 bases had no gene match. CDR3 sequence: CASSHSGLAVTGANVLTF. CDR3 DNA: TGTGCCAGCAGCCACTCCGGACTAGCGGTGACGGGGGCCAACGTCCTGACTTTC. The whole variable domain, remainder taken from reference TRBV11-2 and TRBJ2-6, is EAGVAQSPRYKIIEKRQSVAFWCNPISGHATLYWYQQILGQGPKLLIQFQNNGVVDDSQLPKDRFSAERLKGVDSTLKIQPAKLEDSAVYLCASSHSGLAVTGANVLTFGAGSRLTVL.